The source of this T cell receptor beta chain is a study of T cells in Graves' hyperthyroidism and ophthalmopathy. Exclusion followed for patients with uncontrolled infection, other autoimmune disease, pregnancy or lactation. This clonotype was counted many times. TCR beta CDR3 regions were amplified from RNA transcripts. HTBI primers drove first-round RT-PCR of the TCR CDR3. TCRdb called the multiplex PCR reads again in MiXCR, with one record for every CDR3 protein. Of 640,000 or so distinct CDR3 sequences in the sample, 14% were seen once. This clonotype was obtained from a woman in her late teens or twenties with Graves' ophthalmopathy. What was sequenced was blood.

The CDR3 loop is CASSPGQGTHEQYF. The CDR3 DNA sequence: TGTGCCAGCAGCCCGGGACAGGGGACCCACGAGCAGTACTTC. V is TRBV27 and J is TRBJ2-7; 10 bases fit TRBD1. Trimming at V came to 6 bases and at J to 5 bases, leaving 7 bases not matched to a gene. The CDR3 has 14 residues. Germline CDR1 reads MNHEY; CDR2 reads SMNVEV (reference sequence).